A selection of T cell receptor beta chains follows, all from one sample in a study of breast tumors, draining lymph nodes, adjacent tissues. Using its own MiXCR run on the multiplex PCR reads, TCRdb lists one record per CDR3 protein. The table includes about 20,000 distinct CDR3 sequences, around 46% detected once. Sequenced input: breast tumor tissue. These receptors originate from a female donor with breast cancer. Some clones in this sample may be carry-over from other donors' samples. CDR3s include the opening cysteine and the closing phenylalanine or tryptophan. Each record gives: clone size, D gene, J gene, V gene, CDR3 DNA, CDR3 protein. D genes are given only for firm matches. The listing skips clone size in some rows; elsewhere it reads once, few, many or a size class.

-,TRBD1,TRBJ2-7,TRBV9,TGTGCTAGAGTTGGGACAGGGGACTACGAGCAGTACTTC,CARVGTGDYEQYF
many,-,TRBJ2-5,TRBV19,TGTGCCAGTAGTCCGAGGGGCCTAGGTCCAGAGACCCAGTACTTC,CASSPRGLGPETQYF
-,TRBD2,TRBJ2-7,TRBV11-1,TGTGCCAGCAGCCCGAGACTAGCGGGAGTAGGTGCCGCCTACGAGCAGTACTTC,CASSPRLAGVGAAYEQYF
many,TRBD1,TRBJ1-2,TRBV5-1,TGCGCCAGCAGCTTGGGTGGAGGGGGCGCCGGCTACACCTTC,CASSLGGGGAGYTF
-,-,TRBJ2-7,TRBV25-1,TGTGCCAGCAGTGAGTCGCTGGGGAGAAACGAGCAGTACTTC,CASSESLGRNEQYF
medium-sized,-,TRBJ1-3,TRBV7-2,TGTGCCAGCAGCTTACTTGACACCATATATTTT,CASSLLDTIYF
-,-,TRBJ2-3,TRBV5-1,TGCGCCAGCAGCTTGCCCAGTAGCGCAGGTACGCAGTATTTT,CASSLPSSAGTQYF
-,-,TRBJ2-3,TRBV7-3,TGTGCCAGCAGCTTTGACAGAACAGATACGCAGTATTTT,CASSFDRTDTQYF
few,-,TRBJ2-3,TRBV5-6,TGTGCCAGCAGCTTGGGGGGTGCGGGGGCCCACACAGATACGCAGTATTTT,CASSLGGAGAHTDTQYF
many,-,TRBJ1-4,TRBV4-3,TGCGCCAGCAGCCAAGACGATCGACAGTATGGGGGGAATGAAAAACTGTTTTTT,CASSQDDRQYGGNEKLFF
-,-,TRBJ2-3,TRBV7-2,TGTGCCAGCAGCACATACACAGATACGCAGTATTTT,CASSTYTDTQYF
-,TRBD2,TRBJ2-7,TRBV25-1,TGTGCCAGCAGTGAGGGGGGAGGGCCCCACGAGCAGTACTTC,CASSEGGGPHEQYF
-,-,TRBJ2-2,TRBV7-8,TGTGCCAGCGGAAGGGGACCTCAGGGTCTTGGCGGTGTACCCGGGGAGCTGTTTTTT,CASGRGPQGLGGVPGELFF
many,TRBD2,TRBJ2-1,TRBV2,TGTGCCAGCAGTTGGACTAGCGGGAGGCTCAATGAGCAGTTCTTC,CASSWTSGRLNEQFF
many,-,TRBJ2-3,TRBV7-9,TGTGCCAGCAGCCAGGAGCTTTTTAGCACAGATACGCAGTATTTT,CASSQELFSTDTQYF
many,-,TRBJ2-5,TRBV11-3,TGTGCCAGCAGCAGTTGGACAAAATTCCAAGAGACCCAGTACTTC,CASSSWTKFQETQYF
many,-,TRBJ2-7,TRBV9,TGTGCCAGCAGCGCCCGAAGGGCTGGGGAGCAGTACTTC,CASSARRAGEQYF
-,-,TRBJ2-7,TRBV2,TGTGCCAGCAGTGGAGACTCCTACAGGGCGAACTCCTACGAGCAGTACTTC,CASSGDSYRANSYEQYF
many,-,TRBJ2-7,TRBV7-9,TGTGCCAGCAGCTTAGGTCCGGGCGGGTATTACGAGCAGTACTTC,CASSLGPGGYYEQYF
-,TRBD1,TRBJ1-1,TRBV3-1,TGTGCCAGCAGCCAAGGGAGACAGGGCCTTGAAGCTTTCTTT,CASSQGRQGLEAFF
many,TRBD2,TRBJ2-4,TRBV7-2,TGTGCCAGCAGCTTAAGGGGCTGGGAGGGCCGCGGAAACATTCAGTACTTC,CASSLRGWEGRGNIQYF
large,TRBD1,TRBJ2-5,TRBV4-3,TGCGCCAGCAGCCAAGATAACAGGGGGTGGAAGACCCAGTACTTC,CASSQDNRGWKTQYF
many,TRBD2,TRBJ2-1,TRBV10-3,TGTGCCATCAGTGACGCGGGAGGGTACAATGAGCAGTTCTTC,CAISDAGGYNEQFF
-,-,TRBJ1-2,TRBV12-3/TRBV12-4,TGTGCCAGCAGCATGGCCTACGACTATGGCTACACCTTC,CASSMAYDYGYTF
many,-,TRBJ1-5,TRBV12-3/TRBV12-4,TGTGCCAGCAGTTTAGACAGGGAACGGAATCAGCCCCAGCATTTT,CASSLDRERNQPQHF
-,-,TRBJ2-2,TRBV4-2,TGTGCCAGCAGTCAAAGAGGGATCGGGGAGCTGTTTTTT,CASSQRGIGELFF
many,-,TRBJ2-2,TRBV2,TGTGCCAGCAGTGGAATACGAGACAAATCAATTGGGACCGGGGAGCTGTTTTTT,CASSGIRDKSIGTGELFF
many,TRBD1,TRBJ1-4,TRBV20-1,TGCACCCGTCTGGGACAGAAAGAAAAACTGTTTTTT,CTRLGQKEKLFF